The 2 T cell receptor beta chains given below trace back to one sample, sequenced in a study of T cells in women clearing cervical HPV infection. Measured with immunoSEQ multiplex PCR; TCRdb has only the in-frame clones, and not every one. The ten most abundant clones cover around 1.6% of a sample with about 48,000 clones. The sample consisted of blood buffy coat. The origin of the receptors is a woman aged 18 to 75 with a cervical HPV16 infection that either progressed to CIN3+ or cleared (not recorded which).

Comment on this clone: The read finishes 3 residues shy of the CDR3 end, and the germline J gene is used to complete it. This chain connects TRBV28 to TRBJ2-3, with D uncertain. Germline V CDR1 and CDR2: MDHEN, SYDVKM. CDR3 length: 14 amino acids. Deletions cut 4 bases from V and 1 base from J, with 9 bases between. CDR3 sequence reads: CASSSEYRTDTQYF. The covered CDR3 bases are TGTGCCAGCAGTTCAGAGTACCGCACAGATACG.

As to this clone: The CDR3 end lies 3 residues beyond the end of the read and is filled in from the germline J gene. The chain has TRBV7-8 and TRBJ1-1; 7 bases align to TRBD1. V lost 4 bases to trimming and J lost 2 bases; unmatched junction nucleotides: 10. Germline-derived CDR1 and CDR2 are SGHVS and FQNEAQ. There are 16 residues in the CDR3. The sequenced part of the CDR3 DNA is TGTGCCAGCAGCTATTTTTCCGGGACAGCAAACACTGAA. Encoded protein: CASSYFSGTANTE. The full CDR3 reads CASSYFSGTANTEAFF.